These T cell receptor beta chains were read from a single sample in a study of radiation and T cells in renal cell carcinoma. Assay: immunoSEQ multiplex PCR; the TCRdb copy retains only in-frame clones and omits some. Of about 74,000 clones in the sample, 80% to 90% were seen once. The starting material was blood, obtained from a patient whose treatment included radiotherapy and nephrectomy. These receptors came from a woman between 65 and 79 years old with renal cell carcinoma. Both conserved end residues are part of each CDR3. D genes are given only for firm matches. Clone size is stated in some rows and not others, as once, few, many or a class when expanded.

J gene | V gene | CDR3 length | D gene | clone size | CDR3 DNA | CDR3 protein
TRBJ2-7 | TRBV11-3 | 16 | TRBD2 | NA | TGTGCCAGCAGCGACCGAGTGGGGACTAGTAGGTACGAGCAGTACTTC | CASSDRVGTSRYEQYF
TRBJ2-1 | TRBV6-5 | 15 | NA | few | TGTGCCAGCAGTGGAACAGGGGGGGTCAACAATGAGCAGTTCTTC | CASSGTGGVNNEQFF
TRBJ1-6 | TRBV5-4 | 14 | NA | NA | TGTGCCAGCAGCTTGGCAGAACCCAATTCACCCCTCCACTTT | CASSLAEPNSPLHF
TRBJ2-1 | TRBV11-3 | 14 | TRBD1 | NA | TGTGCCAGCAGCGGGACAGGGGGGGAAAATGAGCAGTTCTTC | CASSGTGGENEQFF
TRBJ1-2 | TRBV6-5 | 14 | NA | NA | TGTGCCAGCACCCGACAGGCATCTTATCGTGGCTACACCTTC | CASTRQASYRGYTF
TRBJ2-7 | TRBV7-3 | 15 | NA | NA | TGTGCCAGCAGCCTTGCGGCAGCTACTGGGTACGAGCAGTACTTC | CASSLAAATGYEQYF
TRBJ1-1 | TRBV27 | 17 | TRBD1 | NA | TGTGCCAGCAGTAACAGGGGGTTTTCCGTTATGAACACTGAAGCTTTCTTT | CASSNRGFSVMNTEAFF
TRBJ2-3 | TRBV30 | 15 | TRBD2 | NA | TGTGCCTGGATTAATCTTAGCGGGGGATCAGATACGCAGTATTTT | CAWINLSGGSDTQYF
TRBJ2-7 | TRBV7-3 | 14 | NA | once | TGTGCCAGCAGCCCCTACGGGGGAAGCTACGAGCAGTACTTC | CASSPYGGSYEQYF
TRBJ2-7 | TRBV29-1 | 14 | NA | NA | TGCAGCGTTTACCGACAGGACCCCTCCTACGAGCAGTACTTC | CSVYRQDPSYEQYF
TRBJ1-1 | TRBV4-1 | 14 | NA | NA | TGCGCCAGCAGGCGACAGGAGATGAACACTGAAGCTTTCTTT | CASRRQEMNTEAFF
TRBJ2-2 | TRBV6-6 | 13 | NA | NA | TGTGCCAGCAACGCCCGGGACACCGGGGAGCTGTTTTTT | CASNARDTGELFF
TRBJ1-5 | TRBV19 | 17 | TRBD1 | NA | TGTGCCAGTAGTACCGGCCGGACAGGTACATGGGGTCAGCCCCAGCATTTT | CASSTGRTGTWGQPQHF
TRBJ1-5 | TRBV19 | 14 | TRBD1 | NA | TGTGCCAGTAGCGGGACAGGGAAGAATCAGCCCCAGCATTTT | CASSGTGKNQPQHF
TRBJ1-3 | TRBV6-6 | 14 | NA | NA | TGTGCCAGCAGTTACGCCGGGGATGGAAACACCATATATTTT | CASSYAGDGNTIYF
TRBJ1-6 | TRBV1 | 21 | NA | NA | TGCACCAGCAGCCAAGATTCATTGGAGGGGGAAGAAAAATCCTATAATTCACCCCTCCACTTT | CTSSQDSLEGEEKSYNSPLHF
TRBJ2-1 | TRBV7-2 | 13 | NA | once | TGTGCCAGCAGCTTTGGACAGTTCAATGAGCAGTTCTTC | CASSFGQFNEQFF
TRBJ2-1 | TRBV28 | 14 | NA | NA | TGTGCCACCCTCCTAGGGGGTAATCGGAATGAGCAGTTCTTC | CATLLGGNRNEQFF
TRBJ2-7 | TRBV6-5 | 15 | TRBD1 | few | TGTGCCAGCAGTTACTCGAGACAGGGAGCCTACGAGCAGTACTTC | CASSYSRQGAYEQYF
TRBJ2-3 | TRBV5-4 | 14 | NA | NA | TGTGCCAGCAGCCAGACGTTCGCCACAGATACGCAGTATTTT | CASSQTFATDTQYF
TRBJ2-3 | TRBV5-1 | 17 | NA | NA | TGCGCCAGCAGCTTGGCCCGTCCGGGACCCTCCACAGATACGCAGTATTTT | CASSLARPGPSTDTQYF
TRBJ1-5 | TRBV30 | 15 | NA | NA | TGTGCCTGGAGTGTAGGGCAGTATAGCAATCAGCCCCAGCATTTT | CAWSVGQYSNQPQHF
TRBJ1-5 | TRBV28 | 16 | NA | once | TGTGCCAGCAGTTTAGAGGCAGGGCCCCTCAATCAGCCCCAGCATTTT | CASSLEAGPLNQPQHF
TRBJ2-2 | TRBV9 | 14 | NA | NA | TGTGCCAGCAGCGTGGCCGGGGTCACCGGGGAGCTGTTTTTT | CASSVAGVTGELFF
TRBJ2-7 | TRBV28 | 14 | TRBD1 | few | TGTGCCAGTATCACCCGGGACAGGGGCTACGAGCAGTACTTC | CASITRDRGYEQYF
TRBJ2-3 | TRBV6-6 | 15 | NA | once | TGTGCCAGCAGGAGCAGGGGAGAAAGCACAGATACGCAGTATTTT | CASRSRGESTDTQYF
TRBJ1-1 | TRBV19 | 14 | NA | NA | TGTGCCAGTAGTATTAGAGGGGATATCACTGAAGCTTTCTTT | CASSIRGDITEAFF
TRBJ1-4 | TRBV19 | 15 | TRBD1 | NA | TGTGCCAGTCGCGGCCTGGGACAGGATAATGAAAAACTGTTTTTT | CASRGLGQDNEKLFF
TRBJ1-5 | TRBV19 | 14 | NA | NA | TGTGCCAGTAGATTAAGGGATAGCAATCAGCCCCAGCATTTT | CASRLRDSNQPQHF
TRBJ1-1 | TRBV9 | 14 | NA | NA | TGTGCCAGCAGCGTAGCCGGTGGGACCACTGAAGCTTTCTTT | CASSVAGGTTEAFF
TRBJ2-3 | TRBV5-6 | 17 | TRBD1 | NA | TGTGCCAGCAGCTTGGGGGCTGGGACAGGGTCAACAGATACGCAGTATTTT | CASSLGAGTGSTDTQYF
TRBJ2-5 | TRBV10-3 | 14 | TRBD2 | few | TGTGCCATCAGGGGACTAGCGGGGGAAAAGACCCAGTACTTC | CAIRGLAGEKTQYF
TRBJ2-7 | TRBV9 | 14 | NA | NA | TGTGCCAGCAGCGTAGCGGCGCAGGATTACGAGCAGTACTTC | CASSVAAQDYEQYF
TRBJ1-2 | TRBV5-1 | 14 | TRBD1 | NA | TGCGCCAGCAGCTACTCAGGGGGGGATTATGGCTACACCTTC | CASSYSGGDYGYTF
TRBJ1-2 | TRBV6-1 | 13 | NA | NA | TGTGCCAGCAGTGAACAGGGACGATATGGCTACACCTTC | CASSEQGRYGYTF
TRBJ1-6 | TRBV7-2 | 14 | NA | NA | TGTGCCAGCAGCCCGAGACGGGGAAATTCACCCCTCCACTTT | CASSPRRGNSPLHF
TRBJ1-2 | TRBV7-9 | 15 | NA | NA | TGTGCCAGCAGCTTGCTCAGTGAGAGCCTCTATGGCTACACCTTC | CASSLLSESLYGYTF
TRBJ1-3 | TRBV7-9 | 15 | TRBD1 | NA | TGTGCCAGCAGCTCCGTCACAGGGGAAGGCAACACCATATATTTT | CASSSVTGEGNTIYF
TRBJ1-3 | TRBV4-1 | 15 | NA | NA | TGCGCCAGCAGCCAGGCGGACAGCTCTGGAAACACCATATATTTT | CASSQADSSGNTIYF
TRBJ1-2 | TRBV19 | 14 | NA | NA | TGTGCCAGTAGTATCCGGCCCACCGCGGGTGGCTACACCTTC | CASSIRPTAGGYTF
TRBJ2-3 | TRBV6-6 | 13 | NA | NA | TGTGCCAGCAGGGAGGACGGGTTTGATACGCAGTATTTT | CASREDGFDTQYF
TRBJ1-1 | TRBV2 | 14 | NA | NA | TGTGCCAGCAGTTCGAGTCTCGGGAACACTGAAGCTTTCTTT | CASSSSLGNTEAFF
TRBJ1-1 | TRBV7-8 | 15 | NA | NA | TGTGCCAGCAGCTTAGAGGGACGGCCGAACACTGAAGCTTTCTTT | CASSLEGRPNTEAFF
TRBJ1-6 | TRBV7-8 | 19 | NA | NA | TGTGCCAGCAGCTTAAGGGGCCGGAGGAACCTCTCCTATAATTCACCCCTCCACTTT | CASSLRGRRNLSYNSPLHF
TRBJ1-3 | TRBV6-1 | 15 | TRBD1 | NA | TGTGCCAGCAAGTTAACAGGGGGCAGTGGAAACACCATATATTTT | CASKLTGGSGNTIYF
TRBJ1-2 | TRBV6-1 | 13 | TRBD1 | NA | TGTGCCAGCTGGACAGGAGGATTCTATGGCTACACCTTC | CASWTGGFYGYTF
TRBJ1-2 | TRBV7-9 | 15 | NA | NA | TGTGCCAGCAGCTTAGGGGTGGCAGGACGATTGAGCTACACCTTC | CASSLGVAGRLSYTF
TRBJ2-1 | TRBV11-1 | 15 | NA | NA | TGTGCCAGCAGCCCCCAGGGGCAGCACTACAATGAGCAGTTCTTC | CASSPQGQHYNEQFF
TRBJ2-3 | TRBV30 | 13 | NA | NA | TGTGCCTGGAGTGTACGTTCCACAGATACGCAGTATTTT | CAWSVRSTDTQYF
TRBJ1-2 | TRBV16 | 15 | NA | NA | TGTGCCAGCAGCCAATCTTTGGAGGGAGGAAATGGCTACACCTTC | CASSQSLEGGNGYTF
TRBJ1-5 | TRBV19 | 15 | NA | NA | TGTGCCAGTAGGACCCAGGGAAATAGCAATCAGCCCCAGCATTTT | CASRTQGNSNQPQHF